This T cell receptor (beta chain) was recovered during a study of T-cell reconstitution after alpha-beta-depleted transplantation in children. Study-level points and caveats: T cells produced anew were the main source of T-cell counts and diversity one year after transplant. Surviving recipient T cells and thymic progenitors produced the high day-60 TCRbeta diversity seen in some patients. It was reported that alpha-beta T cells came from several hundred expanded graft clones (about two months after transplant).

This clonotype was seen ten or more times. Its antigen remains unidentified. Trimming cost V 4 bases and J 11 bases, with 12 bases left between them. The CDR3 is 12 amino acids. Germline V lookup: CDR1 SEHNR, CDR2 FQNEAQ (reference sequence). Unique molecular identifiers were built into the TCRbeta library. From the PCR reads, TCRdb called clonotypes with MiXCR, one entry per CDR3 protein. The repertoire includes hundreds of thousands of distinct CDR3 sequences, approximately 8% of them detected once, and roughly 5.8% sits in the top ten. Sequenced material: PBMCs, mostly from graft donor cells, taken 180 days after TCRalphabeta/CD19-depleted stem cell transplant. The chain joins TRBV7-9 to TRBJ2-4, with D tentatively TRBD1 or TRBD2 (5 bases each). The sequence was collected from a male patient younger than 18 who had a stem cell transplant for acute lymphoblastic leukemia, so the T cells may come from the graft donor. CDR3 sequence: CASSWDLRLQYF. The CDR3 bases are TGTGCCAGCAGCTGGGACCTGCGGCTTCAGTACTTC.